This T cell receptor (beta chain) was sequenced during a study of blood T cell repertoires in COVID-19. About the research overall: T cells, B-cell-depleted T cells, or PBMCs provided the cDNA or gDNA that served as material.

CDR1 is SGHAT and CDR2 is FQNNGV in the germline V gene. This CDR3 region has 15 residues. J was trimmed by 8 bases and V by 1 base; bases with no gene match: 10. Some clones are missing from TCRdb's copy, which holds only in-frame ones; the method was immunoSEQ multiplex PCR. In the table there are 220,000 or so clones, approximately 90% of which are singletons. Patients from Seattle were sampled longitudinally, starting during active infection. Sequences were obtained from peripheral blood. The chain joins TRBV11-2 to TRBJ1-2; 7 bases are a match to TRBD1. This receptor was obtained from a man in his sixties with COVID-19, enrolled during active disease. CDR3 DNA: TGTGCCAGCAGCTTAGGACAGTGGAAAGGGGGCGGCTACACCTTC. It is translated as CASSLGQWKGGGYTF.